A selection of T cell receptor beta chains follows, all from one sample in a study of blood T cell repertoires in COVID-19. The method was immunoSEQ multiplex PCR; TCRdb's version includes in-frame clones alone and lacks a portion of them. The sample includes over 80,000 clones, approximately 90% seen only once; the top ten take roughly 8.7%. Sequences were obtained from peripheral blood. These receptors all come from a man between 50 and 59 years old with acute or convalescent COVID-19. The CDR3 runs from the conserved cysteine through the conserved F or W. Each record gives: J gene, D gene, V gene, clone size, CDR3 protein, CDR3 DNA. D genes are given only for firm matches. Size is stated for part of the rows, as once, few or many counts, or as a class when the clone is expanded.

TRBJ2-6,TRBD1,TRBV19,once,CATGTGHSGANVLTF,TGTGCCACGGGGACAGGCCACTCTGGGGCCAACGTCCTGACTTTC
TRBJ1-2,.,TRBV12-3/TRBV12-4,.,CASGGKFYGYTF,TGTGCCAGTGGGGGGAAATTCTATGGCTACACCTTC
TRBJ2-3,TRBD2,TRBV10-3,.,CAISERAGGQADTQYF,TGTGCCATCAGTGAACGAGCGGGGGGGCAAGCAGATACGCAGTATTTT
TRBJ2-7,TRBD2,TRBV12-3/TRBV12-4,.,CASSRLAGGEQYF,TGTGCCAGCAGTCGACTAGCGGGGGGCGAGCAGTACTTC
TRBJ1-6,.,TRBV2,.,CASSEGARGNSPLHF,TGTGCCAGCAGTGAGGGCGCCCGGGGAAATTCACCCCTCCACTTT
TRBJ1-4,TRBD1,TRBV5-1,.,CASSPHQGQSEKLFF,TGCGCCAGCAGCCCCCACCAGGGACAGAGTGAAAAACTGTTTTTT
TRBJ1-2,.,TRBV6-5,.,CANTRQGPRYGYTF,TGTGCCAATACGCGTCAGGGGCCGCGTTATGGCTACACCTTC
TRBJ1-1,.,TRBV28,.,CASRSGQQAFF,TGTGCCAGCAGGTCCGGACAGCAAGCTTTCTTT
TRBJ2-2,.,TRBV6-2/TRBV6-3,.,CASRPNGPGELFF,TGTGCCAGCAGGCCTAATGGCCCCGGGGAGCTGTTTTTT
TRBJ2-3,.,TRBV10-3,once,CAISESAGLTDTQYF,TGTGCCATCAGTGAGTCGGCGGGGCTGACAGATACGCAGTATTTT
TRBJ2-1,TRBD2,TRBV28,.,CASSLYSSGGPGSEQFF,TGTGCCAGCAGTTTATACTCTAGCGGGGGTCCAGGGAGTGAGCAGTTCTTC
TRBJ2-3,.,TRBV5-1,once,CASSSGKGDTDTQYF,TGCGCCAGCAGCTCAGGGAAGGGGGACACAGATACGCAGTATTTT
TRBJ1-2,.,TRBV18,.,CASAVNRELRNGYTF,TGTGCCAGCGCCGTAAACAGGGAGTTGCGTAATGGCTACACCTTC
TRBJ2-5,.,TRBV7-2,.,CASSPQWRAETQYF,TGTGCCAGCAGCCCCCAGTGGAGGGCAGAGACCCAGTACTTC
TRBJ2-1,.,TRBV2,.,CASRADRDPYYNEQFF,TGTGCCAGCAGAGCGGACCGTGATCCTTATTACAATGAGCAGTTCTTC
TRBJ2-1,.,TRBV29-1,.,CSVEQPGINEQFF,TGCAGCGTTGAACAACCAGGGATCAATGAGCAGTTCTTC
TRBJ2-3,TRBD1,TRBV7-3,.,CASSPGQFQDTQYF,TGTGCCAGCAGCCCGGGACAGTTTCAAGATACGCAGTATTTT
TRBJ1-1,.,TRBV19,.,CASSTGTLNTEAFF,TGTGCCAGTAGTACGGGAACTCTGAACACTGAAGCTTTCTTT
TRBJ1-1,.,TRBV27,.,CASNGVGIGNTEAFF,TGTGCCAGCAACGGGGTCGGAATTGGGAACACTGAAGCTTTCTTT
TRBJ2-1,TRBD1,TRBV9,.,CASSVATGSYNEQFF,TGTGCCAGCAGCGTAGCGACAGGGTCCTACAATGAGCAGTTCTTC
TRBJ2-3,TRBD2,TRBV28,once,CASSLSGGPTTDTQYF,TGTGCCAGCAGTTTGAGCGGGGGTCCAACCACAGATACGCAGTATTTT
TRBJ2-1,TRBD1,TRBV29-1,.,CSVEVSGTGVRSGNVVGAGEQFF,TGCAGCGTTGAAGTATCCGGGACAGGGGTGAGGTCAGGTAATGTAGTGGGGGCCGGAGAGCAGTTCTTC
TRBJ2-1,TRBD2,TRBV9,.,CASSTTLAGGSYNEQFF,TGTGCCAGCAGCACTACCCTAGCGGGGGGGTCCTACAATGAGCAGTTCTTC
TRBJ1-1,.,TRBV7-9,.,CASSPLWGHTEAFF,TGTGCCAGCAGCCCCCTGTGGGGGCACACTGAAGCTTTCTTT
TRBJ1-1,.,TRBV2,.,CASNQGEGKNTEAFF,TGTGCCAGCAACCAAGGGGAGGGGAAGAACACTGAAGCTTTCTTT
TRBJ1-1,.,TRBV24-1,once,CATSDSGDTEAFF,TGTGCCACCAGTGATTCAGGGGACACTGAAGCTTTCTTT
TRBJ1-4,.,TRBV28,.,CASSSPVLNEKLFF,TGTGCCAGCAGTTCTCCGGTTCTTAATGAAAAACTGTTTTTT
TRBJ2-2,.,TRBV2,.,CASSEAWANPRELFF,TGTGCCAGCAGTGAAGCGTGGGCCAATCCCCGGGAGCTGTTTTTT
TRBJ2-5,TRBD1,TRBV7-9,.,CASSSLDRGQTQYF,TGTGCCAGCAGCTCTCTAGACAGGGGACAGACCCAGTACTTC
TRBJ1-5,TRBD1,TRBV27,.,CASRRSGTGQPQHF,TGTGCCAGCAGGCGATCAGGGACAGGGCAGCCCCAGCATTTT
TRBJ1-1,.,TRBV12-3/TRBV12-4,.,CASSPRGIRVAFF,TGTGCCAGCAGCCCTCGGGGGATTAGGGTGGCTTTCTTT
TRBJ1-2,TRBD1,TRBV5-4,once,CASSLGQGNYGYTF,TGTGCCAGCAGCCTGGGACAGGGAAACTATGGCTACACCTTC
TRBJ1-2,.,TRBV5-4,.,CASSYRRPGPYGYTF,TGTGCCAGCAGCTATCGACGTCCAGGGCCCTATGGCTACACCTTC
TRBJ1-3,.,TRBV28,once,CASNSDRSGNTIYF,TGTGCCAGCAATTCCGACAGGTCTGGAAACACCATATATTTT
TRBJ1-6,.,TRBV19,.,CATTNGESPLHF,TGTGCCACTACCAACGGGGAATCACCCCTCCACTTT
TRBJ1-5,.,TRBV19,.,CASTVDSFSNQPQHF,TGTGCCAGTACCGTCGACAGTTTTAGCAATCAGCCCCAGCATTTT